The clone carrying this T cell receptor (beta chain) has only a few counts. This sample stems from a study of CD8+ T cells in alopecia areata. Specified treatment: oral pan-JAK inhibitor, 5-10 mg twice daily. Cell sorting on a FACSAria was used to separate CD4+ and CD8+ T cells from the PBMCs. CDR3 size: 14 residues. Per germline, CDR1 SGHDT and CDR2 YYEEEE. V gave up 0 bases and J gave up 2 bases, with 7 bases separating them. Sequencing relied on a cDNA template that was reverse transcribed from extracted RNA. This table comes from immunoSEQ multiplex PCR, and its TCRdb copy is limited to in-frame clones, with some not included. This table holds 100,000 to 130,000 clones, 80% to 85% found once.

This chain uses TRBV5-6 with TRBJ2-3; D not resolved. Sequences were derived from CD8+ T cells sorted from blood, sampled at week 24, from a patient treated with tofacitinib. The sequence derives from a human donor with alopecia areata. CDR3 sequence: CASSLETSTDTQYF. The CDR3 region has the DNA TGTGCCAGCAGCTTGGAGACCTCCACAGATACGCAGTATTTT.